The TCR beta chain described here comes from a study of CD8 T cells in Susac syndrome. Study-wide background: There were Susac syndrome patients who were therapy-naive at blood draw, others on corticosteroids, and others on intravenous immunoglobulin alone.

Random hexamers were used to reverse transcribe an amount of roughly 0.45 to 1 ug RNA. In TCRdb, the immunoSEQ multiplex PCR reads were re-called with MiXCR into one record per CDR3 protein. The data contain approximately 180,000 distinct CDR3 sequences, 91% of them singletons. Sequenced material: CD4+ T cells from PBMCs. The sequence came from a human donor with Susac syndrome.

For the CDR3, the DNA is TGTGCCAGCAGTACAGAGCGGGAGGGCCCTAACGAGCAGTACTTC. The encoded protein is CASSTEREGPNEQYF. The chain recombines TRBV27 with TRBJ2-7, with 10 bases identical to TRBD2. The V segment lost 5 bases and the J segment 5 bases; nucleotides outside the gene matches: 9. Germline V gives CDR1 MNHEY, CDR2 SMNVEV (reference sequence). This CDR3 is 15 amino acids long.